This T cell receptor (beta chain) was captured by sequencing in a study of T cell changes during pregnancy in multiple sclerosis. The CDR3 runs to 17 residues. V gave up 5 bases and J gave up 4 bases; unmatched junction bases: 10. The germline V gene has CDR1 SEHNR and CDR2 FQNEAQ (reference sequence). Assay used: immunoSEQ multiplex PCR; TCRdb lists only in-frame clones, some missing. The sample yields 50,000 or so clones, approximately 92% seen once. The sequence was collected from a female donor with multiple sclerosis, enrolled in a pregnancy study. The material sequenced was peripheral blood, taken in the third trimester of pregnancy. This chain joins TRBV7-9 and TRBJ1-4; 10 positions agree with TRBD1. This CDR3 reads CASSRTDRGEDNEKLFF. For the CDR3, the DNA is TGTGCCAGCAGCCGCACGGACAGGGGGGAGGATAATGAAAAACTGTTTTTT.